This TCR beta chain was sequenced for a study of siplizumab effects on memory and regulatory T cells. Here immunoSEQ multiplex PCR was the method, and the copy in TCRdb shows in-frame clones only, minus some. In the table there are 90,000 to 110,000 clones, under 95% of which are singletons. V gave up 1 base and J gave up 9 bases, with 7 bases separating them. Germline V CDR1 and CDR2: SNHLY, FYNNEI. There are 12 residues in the CDR3. The origin of this receptor is a human donor in good health. The sequenced sample was CD4+ T cells sorted from blood. The rearrangement uses TRBV2 and TRBJ2-1; D is ambiguous. The DNA for the CDR3 is TGTGCCAGCAGTGAAGAATCGAGTGAGCAGTTCTTC. This codes for CASSEESSEQFF.